The 14 T cell receptor beta chains below were found in one sample sequenced in a study of T-cell memory formation after mild COVID-19. TCRdb ran MiXCR on the 5' RACE reads and lists one entry per CDR3 protein. The sample lists approximately 98,000 distinct CDR3 sequences; over 15% were seen once. Sequencing used PBMCs or a T cell subset sorted from them (not recorded which). The receptors originated from a man aged 18 to 29 who had mild COVID-19 (a few samples of this study predate the infection). Cell type and time point are not known.

The chain combines TRBV7-2 with TRBJ2-3, with 14 nucleotides matching TRBD2. CDR3 length equals 16 residues. The V segment lost 6 bases and the J segment 4 bases; nucleotides outside the gene matches: 6. Germline values: CDR1 SGHTA, CDR2 FQGNSA. This CDR3 reads CASRSGLAGAADTQYF. For the CDR3, the DNA is TGTGCCAGCAGATCGGGACTAGCGGGGGCGGCAGATACGCAGTATTTT.

This clonotype came up a few times. V usage is TRBV29-1 and J usage is TRBJ1-5; a weak D match, TRBD1 (5 bases). The CDR3 contains 11 residues. Trimming took 8 bases from V and 5 from J, leaving 10 bases between them. Looked up from germline, CDR1 is SQVTM and CDR2 is ANQGSEA. CDR3 DNA sequence: TGCAGCTCTGGGGGTTATCAGCCCCAGCATTTT. As protein: CSSGGYQPQHF. The whole variable domain, remainder taken from reference TRBV29-1 and TRBJ1-5, is SAVISQKPSRDICQRGTSLTIQCQVDSQVTMMFWYRQQPGQSLTLIATANQGSEATYESGFVIDKFPISRPNLTFSTLTVSNMSPEDSSIYLCSSGGYQPQHFGDGTRLSIL.

The chain links TRBV7-2 to TRBJ2-1; the D gene is possibly TRBD2 (5 bases). Germline CDR1 reads SGHTA; CDR2 reads FQGNSA. V shed 1 base and J shed 7 bases, with 17 bases lying between them. This CDR3 is 16 amino acids long. The CDR3 reads CASSLGGEARRNEQFF. The DNA for the CDR3 is TGTGCCAGCAGCTTAGGGGGAGAGGCCCGACGAAATGAGCAGTTCTTC.

This clonotype was recorded a few times. V is TRBV20-1 and J is TRBJ2-3; perhaps TRBD2 as D (6 bases). The CDR3 is 14 residues long. CDR1 is DFQATT, CDR2 SNEGSKA, per germline (reference sequence). V gave up 4 bases and J gave up 0 bases, with 11 bases separating them. CDR3 sequence: CSAKVGGSTDTQYF. CDR3 nucleotides: TGCAGTGCTAAGGTCGGGGGTAGCACAGATACGCAGTATTTT.

This chain uses TRBV5-4 with TRBJ1-1; D possibly corresponds to TRBD1 (6 bases). V was shortened by 5 bases and J by 0 bases, with 11 bases between the two germline ends. The CDR3 loop spans 14 amino acids. Looked up from germline, CDR1 is SGHNT and CDR2 is YYREEE (reference sequence). CDR3 loop: CASSQTGVNTEAFF. For the CDR3, the DNA is TGTGCCAGCAGTCAGACAGGAGTGAACACTGAAGCTTTCTTT.

This clonotype has more than one count but fewer than ten. This sequence joins TRBV6-5 and TRBJ2-1, with TRBD2 identical over 9 bases. The CDR3 has 14 amino acids. V trimming: 7 bases; J trimming: 9 bases; junction bases outside the gene matches: 10. The germline V gene encodes CDR1 MNHEY and CDR2 SVGAGI. CDR3 protein: CASTPGLASVEQFF. DNA for the CDR3: TGTGCCAGCACCCCGGGACTAGCATCGGTTGAGCAGTTCTTC.

This rearrangement joins TRBV3-1 to TRBJ2-5; unclear D gene. Trimming pared 1 base from V and 1 base from J, leaving 13 bases between. The germline V gene encodes CDR1 LGHDT and CDR2 YNNKEL (reference sequence). This CDR3 region has 16 residues. As DNA, the CDR3 is TGTGCCAGCAGCCAAGTATGGTCGATAACCCAAGAGACCCAGTACTTC. Translated: CASSQVWSITQETQYF.

V gene TRBV7-2 combines with J gene TRBJ1-3; a weak D match, TRBD1 (6 bases). V was clipped by 2 bases and J by 4 bases, with 15 bases between them. This CDR3 contains 16 residues. Per the germline V gene, CDR1 is SGHTA and CDR2 is FQGNSA. This CDR3 is CASSLQPTGTGNTIYF. DNA of the CDR3: TGTGCCAGCAGCTTACAGCCCACAGGGACCGGAAACACCATATATTTT.

The table lists this clonotype with many counts. One end of the junction is discordant with germline, which a read error may explain. This chain links TRBV7-2 with TRBJ2-5; 7 nucleotides line up with TRBD1. This CDR3 has 13 amino acids. CDR1 SGHTA and CDR2 FQGNSA come from the germline V gene. CDR3 residues: CASSRDRQETQYF. The CDR3 coding sequence is TGTGCTAGCAGCAGGGACAGACAAGAGACCCAGTACTTC. The full variable domain, rest sourced from reference TRBV7-2 and TRBJ2-5, is GAGVSQSPSNKVTEKGKDVELRCDPISGHTALYWYRQSLGQGLEFLIYFQGNSAPDKSGLPSDRFSAERTGGSVSTLTIQRTQQEDSAVYLCASSRDRQETQYFGPGTRLLVL.

This clonotype was seen a few times. The chain uses TRBV12-3 or TRBV12-4 and TRBJ2-3; the D call may be TRBD1 or TRBD2 (5 bases each). V lost 7 bases, J lost 0 bases, and 11 bases lay in between. The length of the CDR3 is 14 residues. CDR3 in DNA: TGTGCCAGCACCTCGGGACGGAGCACAGATACGCAGTATTTT. Its protein product is CASTSGRSTDTQYF.

This clonotype turned up a few times. The V and J genes are TRBV7-2 and TRBJ2-3; 12 nucleotides agree with TRBD2. Trimming cost V 1 base and J 6 bases; bases outside gene matches: 5. CDR1 is SGHTA, CDR2 FQGNSA, per germline. The CDR3 contains 16 residues. DNA for the CDR3: TGTGCCAGCAGCTTAGTGGCTAGCGGGGGGGATGATACGCAGTATTTT. Its translation is CASSLVASGGDDTQYF.

The rearrangement joins TRBV4-3 to TRBJ2-1; D may be TRBD1 (7 bases). Trimming removed 0 bases from V and 8 bases from J, with 20 bases in between. Germline values: CDR1 LGHNA, CDR2 YSLEER. The CDR3 runs 17 residues. CDR3 sequence: CASSQDGGGGLSYEQFF. The CDR3 coding sequence is TGCGCCAGCAGCCAAGATGGTGGAGGGGGCCTTTCATATGAGCAGTTCTTC.

CDR3 in DNA: TGTGCCAGCAGCTTGGGCAGGGGAAATGGCTACACCTTC. Its protein is CASSLGRGNGYTF. The chain links TRBV7-2 to TRBJ1-2; possibly TRBD1 for D (6 bases). This CDR3 comprises 13 residues. Germline V gene sequence: CDR1 SGHTA, CDR2 FQGNSA. Trimming removed 3 bases from V and 6 bases from J, with 11 bases in between.

This clonotype was counted ten times or more. This rearrangement joins TRBV7-2 to TRBJ2-2, with TRBD1 as a possible D gene (6 bases). The V end was cut by 7 bases, the J end by 0 bases, with 12 bases between. The CDR3 has 15 residues. Germline V CDR1 and CDR2: SGHTA, FQGNSA. CDR3: CASTTRQANTGELFF. CDR3 in DNA: TGTGCCAGCACTACAAGACAGGCGAACACCGGGGAGCTGTTTTTT.